These T cell receptor beta chains were read from a single sample in a study of tumor and adjacent non-tumor tissue in lung cancer. One entry per CDR3 protein, called by TCRdb with MiXCR from the multiplex PCR reads. Here the sample spans about 80,000 distinct CDR3 sequences, approximately 80% being singletons. The sample taken for sequencing was distant non-tumor lung tissue. The receptors originated from a man aged 60 to 69 with non-small cell lung cancer. CDR3s leave out the opening cysteine and the closing phenylalanine or tryptophan.

TRBV4-3	TRBJ2-5	ASSQGPCPQETQY
TRBV20-1	TRBJ2-7	GVSAVTYEQY
TRBV11-2	TRBJ2-5	TSNSAGEETQY
TRBV11-2	TRBJ2-6	ASSHISGTNVLT
TRBV11-1	TRBJ2-3	ASSLSYDTQF
TRBV12-3/TRBV12-4	TRBJ2-3	PSTSGGTTSAHTQY
TRBV1	TRBJ1-1	TSPREGRRTEAF
TRBV11-2	TRBJ2-5	ASSYGQLQETQY
TRBV20-1	TRBJ2-1	SVIGLAGPKMEQF
TRBV7-3	TRBJ1-1	ASSSGTEIDTEAF
TRBV11-2	TRBJ1-1	GSSLGEARTEVF
TRBV7-2	TRBJ2-7	ASSRRGGTRNSYEQY
TRBV12-3/TRBV12-4	TRBJ2-7	ASSIPGGEQY
TRBV11-2	TRBJ2-3	ASSFLAVGIQQF
TRBV20-1	TRBJ2-1	SADSAVGPWNEQS
TRBV10-3	TRBJ2-5	ATRSGGTQETQY
TRBV4-2	TRBJ2-7	ASNHGGSYEQY
TRBV29-1	TRBJ2-5	SDGLAGEETQH
TRBV5-4	TRBJ1-1	ASRPPGAAGIEAF
TRBV5-6	TRBJ2-1	ASNHDRGGVYNEQF
TRBV11-3	TRBJ2-2	PSSSDFRVELF
TRBV4-2	TRBJ2-3	ASSHNYGGADTQY
TRBV20-1	TRBJ2-7	SARTSGRTYEQY
TRBV10-1	TRBJ2-1	ASSEGESNEQF
TRBV11-2	TRBJ2-7	ASSLLHSSYEKY
TRBV11-3	TRBJ1-1	GSSLTPNLCGRNTEAF
TRBV5-1	TRBJ2-2	ASRENSETSNTGELF
TRBV12-3/TRBV12-4	TRBJ2-3	SSIGTSGDTDTQY
TRBV12-3/TRBV12-4	TRBJ2-2	ASSLFRSTGELF
TRBV11-3	TRBJ2-7	ASSPRRHYEQY
TRBV5-1	TRBJ2-1	ANSLGLGDFSSYNEQF
TRBV6-1	TRBJ2-3	ANSEGPQGGDTQY
TRBV10-1	TRBJ2-5	ASTTPPSGRTGETQY
TRBV24-1	-	ATGGEFNQPQY
TRBV12-3/TRBV12-4	TRBJ2-3	ASTFGTSDNTQY
TRBV20-1	TRBJ2-1	TTDSVGGPWNEQF
TRBV7-8	TRBJ2-7	ASSPRDRALQEY
TRBV13	TRBJ1-3	ASSLGPARTGNTIY
TRBV5-4	TRBJ1-1	ASSPCVRALGTEAF
TRBV5-1	TRBJ2-4	GSNSGTGGDIQH
TRBV6-2/TRBV6-3	TRBJ1-1	ASSYPYENTEAF
TRBV11-3	TRBJ2-3	TNSLDPLEVGGRTDTQY
TRBV11-2	TRBJ2-5	ASSSKGEETEY
TRBV11-2	TRBJ1-1	ASSLGMVVRDTEAF
TRBV5-5	TRBJ2-5	ASSYRAEETQY
TRBV6-2/TRBV6-3	TRBJ2-3	ASSYSDGTDTQY
TRBV4-3	TRBJ1-1	GSRPDVPGSSGTEAF
TRBV11-2	TRBJ1-1	VSSLVGKGTEAF
TRBV28	TRBJ1-5	ASSFLSGSNQSQH
TRBV12-3/TRBV12-4	TRBJ1-4	ASSIPMWIHEKLF
TRBV11-3	TRBJ2-3	ASSQDRSSDTRY
TRBV11-3	TRBJ2-7	VSSLDHGRAYEQY
TRBV6-1	TRBJ1-1	AGSAVGVSTEAF